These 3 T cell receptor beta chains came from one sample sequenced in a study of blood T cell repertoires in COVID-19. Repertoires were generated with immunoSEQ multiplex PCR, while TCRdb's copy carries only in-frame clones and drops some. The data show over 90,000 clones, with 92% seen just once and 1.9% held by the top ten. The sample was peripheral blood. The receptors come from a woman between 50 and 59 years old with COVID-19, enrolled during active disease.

CDR3 coding DNA: TGTGCCAGCAGTCGTCGCTACGAGCAGTACTTC. Residues: CASSRRYEQYF. The rearrangement uses TRBV6-2 or TRBV6-3 and TRBJ2-7, with unresolved D. V was clipped by 5 bases and J by 3 bases, with 5 bases between them. The CDR3 totals 11 residues. Germline values: CDR1 MNHEY, CDR2 SVGEGT.

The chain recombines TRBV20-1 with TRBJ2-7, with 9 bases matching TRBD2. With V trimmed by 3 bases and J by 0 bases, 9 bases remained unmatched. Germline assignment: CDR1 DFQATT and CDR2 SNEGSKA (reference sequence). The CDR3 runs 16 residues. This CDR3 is CSASGGAGGHSYEQYF. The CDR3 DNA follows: TGCAGTGCTAGTGGGGGAGCGGGGGGCCACTCCTACGAGCAGTACTTC.

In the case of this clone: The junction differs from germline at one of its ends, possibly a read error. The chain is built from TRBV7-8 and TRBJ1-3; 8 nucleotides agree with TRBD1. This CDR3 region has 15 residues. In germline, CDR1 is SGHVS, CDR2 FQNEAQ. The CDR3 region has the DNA TGTGCCAGCAGCCCGACAGGGGTCTCTGGAAGCACCATATATTTT. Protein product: CASSPTGVSGSTIYF.